A selection of T cell receptor beta chains follows, all from one sample in a study of shared clonotypes between healthy human individuals. TCRdb's table, derived via immunoSEQ multiplex PCR, lists solely in-frame clones and lacks some. Counted here are hundreds of thousands of clones, 92% occurring once; the ten biggest clones make up about a quarter. Material: naive CD8+ T cells sorted from blood. These receptors all stem from a man aged 25 to 40 in good health. CDR3s include the opening cysteine and the closing phenylalanine or tryptophan. Fields, in order: J gene, D gene, V gene, clone size, CDR3 protein, CDR3 DNA. D genes are given only for firm matches. Only part of the rows carry a size: once, few, many, or a class if the clone is expanded.

J: TRBJ2-1; D: -; V: TRBV15; size: -; CDR3: CATSSRSVSSYNEQFF; DNA: TGTGCCACCAGCAGCCGTAGCGTAAGCTCCTACAATGAGCAGTTCTTC
J: TRBJ1-1; D: -; V: TRBV6-1; size: once; CDR3: CASSPWGIMNTEAFF; DNA: TGTGCCAGCAGCCCGTGGGGGATCATGAACACTGAAGCTTTCTTT
J: TRBJ2-2; D: TRBD2; V: TRBV10-3; size: -; CDR3: CAISGGTSVNTGELFF; DNA: TGTGCCATCAGTGGGGGGACTAGCGTCAACACCGGGGAGCTGTTTTTT
J: TRBJ2-7; D: -; V: TRBV19; size: -; CDR3: CASSIDSLGGLEQYF; DNA: TGTGCCAGTAGTATAGACTCGCTCGGGGGCTTGGAGCAGTACTTC
J: TRBJ1-5; D: -; V: TRBV7-9; size: -; CDR3: CASSSSLNQPQHF; DNA: TGTGCCAGCAGCTCAAGCTTGAATCAGCCCCAGCATTTT
J: TRBJ2-7; D: TRBD2; V: TRBV9; size: -; CDR3: CASSPSGSPLFEQYF; DNA: TGTGCCAGCAGCCCTAGCGGGAGCCCCCTCTTCGAGCAGTACTTC
J: TRBJ1-2; D: -; V: TRBV5-1; size: -; CDR3: CASSREAGESYGYTF; DNA: TGCGCCAGCAGCCGGGAGGCAGGGGAATCGTATGGCTACACCTTC
J: TRBJ2-7; D: -; V: TRBV5-1; size: -; CDR3: CASSMGRGSYEQYF; DNA: TGCGCCAGCAGTATGGGGCGGGGATCCTACGAGCAGTACTTC
J: TRBJ2-1; D: -; V: TRBV11-2; size: -; CDR3: CASSSSGTLYNEQFF; DNA: TGTGCCAGCAGCAGCAGTGGGACCCTGTACAATGAGCAGTTCTTC
J: TRBJ2-1; D: -; V: TRBV14; size: -; CDR3: CASSQVVGEQFF; DNA: TGTGCCAGCAGCCAAGTAGTAGGTGAGCAGTTCTTC
J: TRBJ2-1; D: -; V: TRBV29-1; size: -; CDR3: CSVIENEQFF; DNA: TGCAGCGTAATCGAAAATGAGCAGTTCTTC
J: TRBJ2-3; D: TRBD1; V: TRBV7-2; size: -; CDR3: CASSPETGVLGPDTQYF; DNA: TGTGCCAGCAGCCCAGAGACAGGGGTATTGGGTCCAGATACGCAGTATTTT
J: TRBJ2-1; D: TRBD1; V: TRBV5-4; size: -; CDR3: CASSSGTAQMEQFF; DNA: TGTGCCAGCAGTTCCGGGACAGCCCAAATGGAGCAGTTCTTC
J: TRBJ2-6; D: -; V: TRBV5-4; size: -; CDR3: CASSPVPSGANVLTF; DNA: TGTGCCAGCAGCCCGGTCCCCTCTGGGGCCAACGTCCTGACTTTC
J: TRBJ2-1; D: TRBD2; V: TRBV7-9; size: -; CDR3: CASSLPRGAGASYNEQFF; DNA: TGTGCCAGCAGCTTACCCCGGGGAGCGGGAGCCTCCTACAATGAGCAGTTCTTC
J: TRBJ1-5; D: -; V: TRBV15; size: -; CDR3: CATSRDRGGSQPQHF; DNA: TGTGCCACCAGCAGAGATCGGGGGGGGAGTCAGCCCCAGCATTTT
J: TRBJ2-3; D: -; V: TRBV29-1; size: -; CDR3: CSVRGGADFTDTQYF; DNA: TGCAGCGTGAGGGGTGGAGCGGACTTCACAGATACGCAGTATTTT
J: TRBJ2-1; D: TRBD1; V: TRBV28; size: -; CDR3: CASSLGQGEPSGLSYNEQFF; DNA: TGTGCCAGCAGTTTGGGACAGGGGGAACCCAGCGGACTCTCCTACAATGAGCAGTTCTTC
J: TRBJ2-1; D: -; V: TRBV4-1; size: -; CDR3: CASSPNLGDLDNEQFF; DNA: TGCGCCAGCAGCCCGAACCTGGGGGACCTTGACAATGAGCAGTTCTTC
J: TRBJ2-7; D: -; V: TRBV2; size: -; CDR3: CASRGGRYEQYF; DNA: TGTGCCAGCAGAGGGGGGAGGTACGAGCAGTACTTC
J: TRBJ1-2; D: TRBD1; V: TRBV5-1; size: -; CDR3: CASSPTPRGANYGYTF; DNA: TGCGCCAGCAGCCCGACCCCCAGGGGGGCTAACTATGGCTACACCTTC
J: TRBJ2-7; D: -; V: TRBV29-1; size: -; CDR3: CSVGRATADIAYEQYF; DNA: TGCAGCGTAGGGCGGGCGACAGCTGATATCGCCTACGAGCAGTACTTC
J: TRBJ1-1; D: -; V: TRBV28; size: -; CDR3: CASSPPKMNTEAFF; DNA: TGTGCCAGCAGTCCCCCGAAAATGAACACTGAAGCTTTCTTT
J: TRBJ2-1; D: TRBD1; V: TRBV11-2; size: -; CDR3: CASSTGQVDSYNEQFF; DNA: TGTGCCAGCAGCACCGGACAGGTCGATTCCTACAATGAGCAGTTCTTC
J: TRBJ2-1; D: TRBD2; V: TRBV4-1; size: -; CDR3: CASSQGGATSGRSSYNEQFF; DNA: TGCGCCAGCAGCCAAGGTGGGGCCACTAGCGGGAGGTCCTCCTACAATGAGCAGTTCTTC
J: TRBJ2-7; D: -; V: TRBV11-2; size: -; CDR3: CASSFDRWTRFYEQYF; DNA: TGTGCCAGCAGCTTTGACAGGTGGACCAGGTTTTACGAGCAGTACTTC
J: TRBJ2-7; D: -; V: TRBV4-1; size: -; CDR3: CASSQDQGPVGYYEQYF; DNA: TGCGCCAGCAGCCAAGATCAGGGCCCCGTGGGCTATTACGAGCAGTACTTC
J: TRBJ1-2; D: -; V: TRBV4-1; size: -; CDR3: CASSQDGGAPINNYGYTF; DNA: TGCGCCAGCAGCCAAGATGGCGGGGCACCTATTAACAACTATGGCTACACCTTC
J: TRBJ2-7; D: -; V: TRBV4-3; size: -; CDR3: CASSHRDPPYEQYF; DNA: TGCGCCAGCAGCCACCGGGACCCACCCTACGAGCAGTACTTC
J: TRBJ2-5; D: TRBD2; V: TRBV15; size: -; CDR3: CATSPLRGREETQYF; DNA: TGTGCCACCAGCCCCCTGAGAGGGAGGGAAGAGACCCAGTACTTC